In its sample, the clone carrying this T cell receptor (beta chain) was seen once. The record originates from a study of blood T cell repertoires in COVID-19. The overall study: Sources were T cells, B-cell-depleted T cells, or PBMCs; the material itself was cDNA or gDNA.

Original methodology: For nucleated cells, counts were estimated from reference gene primer amplification. Only in-frame clones appear in the TCRdb table, and some are missing; sequencing was by immunoSEQ multiplex PCR. The V and J calls and clone size are taken from that table; D and trimming were inferred from the DNA. The table shows around 250,000 clones, with around nine tenths occurring only once. Germline values: CDR1 ENHRY, CDR2 SYGVKD. The ends were cut back, 3 bases at V and 0 bases at J, with 12 bases in the middle. This CDR3 spans 15 amino acids. The sample was peripheral blood. The source is a man in his forties with active or convalescent COVID-19. The rearrangement links TRBV10-3 to TRBJ2-7; D not certain. The CDR3 loop reads CAISESGKSSYEQYF. The CDR3, as DNA: TGTGCCATCAGTGAATCAGGCAAGAGCTCCTACGAGCAGTACTTC.